The clone carrying this T cell receptor (beta chain) was detected only a few times. Previously described methods and listed TCR primers produced bulk TCR libraries. TCRdb passed the PCR reads through MiXCR, listing each CDR3 protein once. In the table there are a few hundred thousand distinct CDR3 sequences, roughly 23% of which are singletons. This entry is derived from a study of molecular identifiers for immune sequencing clone quantification. The V gene end was trimmed by 2 bases and the J gene end by 8 bases; junction bases not matched to a gene: 9. This CDR3 region has 16 residues. Germline loops: CDR1 MGHRA, CDR2 YSYEKL.

The TCR was taken from a human donor in good health. Some libraries in this study had Jurkat cell RNA spiked in. Sequencing used naive CD8+ T cells from blood, with Jurkat cell RNA spiked in. Subset in this sample: FACS-sorted CD8+CD4-CCR7+CD45RA+ naive T cells. The gene calls are TRBV4-1 and TRBJ1-2, with TRBD1 identical over 12 bases. CDR3 sequence reads: CASSQMGTGGVNGYTF. In DNA, the CDR3 is TGCGCCAGCAGCCAAATGGGGACAGGGGGCGTTAACGGCTACACCTTC.